The 29 T cell receptor beta chains below were found in one sample sequenced in a study of cytomegalovirus exposure and HLA in healthy donors (dated by TCRdb to 2016 to 2017). Receptor libraries were prepared by the immunoSEQ multiplex PCR assay. The multiplex PCR relied on a mix of 60 forward primers for TCR Vbeta segments and 13 reverse primers for TCR Jbeta segments. TCRdb limited this immuneACCESS table to in-frame rearrangements with V and J called. A share of clones is missing; checked studies link under half to unresolved V genes, and the rest is unexplained. Within this sample are around 150,000 clones, with 71% of them counted one time only. The ten largest clones capture 2.8% of the sample. Specimen: PBMCs. These receptors came from a woman in her thirties in good health and CMV-seronegative.

The J gene is TRBJ2-1, the V gene TRBV19; D perhaps matches TRBD2 (6 bases). The V end lost 6 bases, the J end lost 5 bases, and 14 bases lay between the germline ends. This CDR3 region has 14 residues. CDR1 and CDR2 from the germline V gene are LNHDA and SQIVND (reference sequence). CDR3 protein: CASSVGTPNNEQFF. CDR3 nucleotides: TGTGCCAGTAGCGTGGGGACTCCCAACAATGAGCAGTTCTTC.

The V and J genes are TRBV7-8 and TRBJ1-5, with D possibly matching TRBD1 (6 bases). CDR1 and CDR2 from the germline V gene are SGHVS and FQNEAQ. The CDR3 contains 16 residues. V dropped 1 base and J dropped 1 base, with 11 bases sitting between them. The CDR3 DNA sequence: TGTGCCAGCAGCTTAGTAAGGGGGTTCAGCAATCAGCCCCAGCATTTT. It yields the protein CASSLVRGFSNQPQHF.

This CDR3 is CASSIRDIEAFF. CDR3 coding DNA: TGTGCCAGCAGCATAAGGGACATTGAAGCTTTCTTT. The rearrangement links TRBV7-9 to TRBJ1-1; a possible D gene is TRBD1 (6 bases). Between the trimmed V and J ends, which lost 5 bases and 7 bases, there was a span of 11 bases. Per germline, CDR1 SEHNR and CDR2 FQNEAQ (reference sequence). The CDR3 loop spans 12 amino acids.

The V gene is TRBV7-2, the J gene TRBJ1-1; a possible D gene is TRBD1 (6 bases). With 1 base removed from V and 5 bases from J, the gap between germline ends came to 17 bases. The CDR3 is 16 residues long. CDR1 SGHTA and CDR2 FQGNSA come from the germline V gene. CDR3 coding DNA: TGTGCCAGCAGCTTAGTTTACAGGGTAACGGATACTGAAGCTTTCTTT. This sequence encodes CASSLVYRVTDTEAFF.

This clone was observed once. The gene calls are TRBV6-1 and TRBJ2-1, with 8 nucleotides matching TRBD2. CDR1 is MNHNS and CDR2 is SASEGT in the germline V gene. This CDR3 is built from 16 residues. The ends lost 1 base at V and 3 bases at J; junction bases unmatched: 5. The CDR3 DNA sequence: TGTGCCAGCAGTGAAGAAAGCGGGAGCTTCTACAATGAGCAGTTCTTC. Translated: CASSEESGSFYNEQFF.

DNA for the CDR3: TGTGCCATCAGTGAGAATCTAGCGGGAGCAGATACGCAGTATTTT. Amino acids: CAISENLAGADTQYF. The V gene is TRBV10-3, the J gene TRBJ2-3, with 10 bases that match TRBD2. This CDR3 has 15 amino acids. Germline V gives CDR1 ENHRY, CDR2 SYGVKD. Germline trimming cut 2 bases from V and 4 bases from J; bases unmatched to any gene: 3.

About this clone itself: The junction does not match germline at one end; this may be a read error. The rearrangement joins TRBV7-9 to TRBJ1-1, with TRBD1 matching over 8 bases. Looked up from germline, CDR1 is SEHNR and CDR2 is FQNEAQ (reference sequence). The CDR3 is 12 residues long. This chain's CDR3 is CSSSSGQGEAFF. The CDR3 DNA reads TGTTCCAGCAGCTCCGGACAGGGTGAAGCTTTCTTT.

The chain couples TRBV28 to TRBJ2-1, with TRBD2 matching 10 bases. Per germline, CDR1 MDHEN and CDR2 SYDVKM. The CDR3 consists of 15 residues. Trimming took 5 bases from V and 5 from J; bases not matched to a gene: 6. CDR3 DNA sequence: TGTGCCAGCAGTCCCGGGACTAGCGATGACAATGAGCAGTTCTTC. Translating gives CASSPGTSDDNEQFF.

Only a few counts were recorded for this clone. This sequence joins TRBV18 and TRBJ1-1; possibly TRBD1 for D (5 bases). Germline V gene sequence: CDR1 KGHSH, CDR2 LQKENI. This CDR3 comprises 15 residues. Trimming stripped 3 bases from V and 2 bases from J, with 13 bases between. DNA for the CDR3: TGTGCCAGCTCACCGAGGGGCGGACTAAACACTGAAGCTTTCTTT. Its translation: CASSPRGGLNTEAFF. Complete variable domain (other parts from reference TRBV18 and TRBJ1-1): NAGVMQNPRHLVRRRGQEARLRCSPMKGHSHVYWYRQLPEEGLKFMVYLQKENIIDESGMPKERFSAEFPKEGPSILRIQQVVRGDSAAYFCASSPRGGLNTEAFFGQGTRLTVV.

The J gene is TRBJ1-6, the V gene TRBV5-1; D remains ambiguous. Trimming stripped 2 bases from V and 0 bases from J, with 9 bases between. The CDR3 totals 16 residues. The germline gives CDR1 SGHRS, CDR2 YFSETQ. The CDR3 region is CASSLQFSSYNSPLHF. DNA for the CDR3: TGCGCCAGCAGCTTACAGTTTAGCTCCTATAATTCACCCCTCCACTTT.

This clone was detected a few times. This sequence joins TRBV6-6 and TRBJ1-5; D is undetermined. The CDR3 sequence is 13 residues long. Trimming took 8 bases from V and 4 from J, leaving 12 bases between them. Germline CDR1 and CDR2: MNHNY and SVGAGI (reference sequence). DNA for the CDR3: TGTGCCAGCGGTATTCGAGGAAATCAGCCCCAGCATTTT. It yields the protein CASGIRGNQPQHF.

The chain is built from TRBV4-3 and TRBJ2-7; 12 nucleotides match TRBD1. CDR1 is LGHNA, CDR2 YSLEER, per germline. V lost 5 bases to trimming and J lost 6 bases; unmatched junction nucleotides: 11. The CDR3 runs 16 residues. In DNA form, the CDR3 reads TGCGCCAGCAGCTCAGGGACAGGGGGCCCTCCTGGCGAGCAGTACTTC. The encoded protein is CASSSGTGGPPGEQYF.

The sample holds one count of this clone. The V gene is TRBV5-4, the J gene TRBJ1-1, with a tentative D call TRBD1 (5 bases). The CDR3 loop spans 13 amino acids. Germline CDR1 reads SGHNT; CDR2 reads YYREEE (reference sequence). The ends were cut back, 0 bases at V and 4 bases at J, with 7 bases in the middle. Here the CDR3 DNA reads TGTGCCAGCAGCTTGGCGGGGGTCACTGAAGCTTTCTTT. Protein product: CASSLAGVTEAFF. The variable domain in full, completed from reference TRBV5-4 and TRBJ1-1, reads ETGVTQSPTHLIKTRGQQVTLRCSSQSGHNTVSWYQQALGQGPQFIFQYYREEENGRGNFPPRFSGLQFPNYSSELNVNALELDDSALYLCASSLAGVTEAFFGQGTRLTVV.

The genes are TRBV7-9 and TRBJ2-1, with TRBD2 identical over 8 bases. Germline CDR1 is SEHNR and CDR2 is FQNEAQ (reference sequence). V trimming: 8 bases; J trimming: 7 bases; junction bases outside the gene matches: 7. This CDR3 is 13 amino acids long. Written as DNA, the CDR3 is TGTGCCAGCTGGGGCTCGGGGGGGAATGAGCAGTTCTTC. Translating gives CASWGSGGNEQFF.

The CDR3 loop is CASRRRRVEGYEQYF. The DNA of the CDR3 is TGTGCCAGCAGGAGGCGCCGGGTAGAAGGATACGAGCAGTACTTC. J is TRBJ2-7 and V is TRBV5-6; D is uncertain. Germline V gene sequence: CDR1 SGHDT, CDR2 YYEEEE. The length of the CDR3 is 15 residues. With 5 bases removed from V and 4 bases from J, the gap between germline ends came to 19 bases.

The rearrangement joins TRBV4-3 to TRBJ2-1; 9 bases align to TRBD2. Germline V gives CDR1 LGHNA, CDR2 YSLEER. V lost 3 bases, J lost 7 bases, and 13 bases stayed unmatched. The CDR3 spans 17 residues. In DNA, the CDR3 is TGCGCCAGCAGCCAGAGTGGTGCGGGAGGGCCGAAGAATGAGCAGTTCTTC. It codes for CASSQSGAGGPKNEQFF.

J is TRBJ1-4 and V is TRBV6-1; D not resolved. Trimming removed 7 bases from V and 5 bases from J, with 11 bases in between. CDR3 length: 13 amino acids. Germline V CDR1 and CDR2: MNHNS, SASEGT. The CDR3 sequence: CASTGLINEKLFF. CDR3 nucleotide sequence: TGTGCCAGCACAGGACTTATAAATGAAAAACTGTTTTTT.

This sequence joins TRBV19 and TRBJ1-1; the D gene is possibly TRBD1 (6 bases). Trimming left V 1 base short and J 3 bases short, with 9 bases between. The germline gives CDR1 LNHDA, CDR2 SQIVND (reference sequence). This CDR3 spans 14 amino acids. The CDR3 DNA sequence: TGTGCCAGTAGTATAGTGGGGGGGCACACTGAAGCTTTCTTT. Encoded protein: CASSIVGGHTEAFF.

A remark on this clone: One end of the junction varies from germline; a read error may be responsible. J is TRBJ1-4 and V is TRBV18; D is uncertain. The germline gives CDR1 KGHSH, CDR2 LQKENI. The CDR3 contains 16 residues. The CDR3 nucleotides are TGTGCCGGCTCACCACGGGCTGAAACAACTAATGAAAAACTGTTTTTT. It is translated as CAGSPRAETTNEKLFF. The whole variable domain, remainder taken from reference TRBV18 and TRBJ1-4, is NAGVMQNPRHLVRRRGQEARLRCSPMKGHSHVYWYRQLPEEGLKFMVYLQKENIIDESGMPKERFSAEFPKEGPSILRIQQVVRGDSAAYFCAGSPRAETTNEKLFFGSGTQLSVL.

The rearrangement joins TRBV4-3 to TRBJ2-7, with 12 bases aligning to TRBD2. This CDR3 contains 15 residues. Germline CDR1 and CDR2: LGHNA and YSLEER. V was pared by 1 base and J by 2 bases, with 0 bases of the junction left unmatched. The CDR3 here is CASSQGTSGAYEQYF. In DNA, the CDR3 is TGCGCCAGCAGCCAAGGGACTAGCGGGGCCTACGAGCAGTACTTC.

This clone was picked up a small number of times. This chain connects TRBV2 to TRBJ1-4, with TRBD1 matching over 7 bases. The CDR3 runs 18 residues. V lost 1 base to trimming and J lost 4 bases; unmatched junction nucleotides: 12. Germline CDR1 and CDR2: SNHLY and FYNNEI. The CDR3 is CASSEGRQGVGLNEKLFF. As DNA, the CDR3 is TGTGCCAGCAGTGAAGGGAGGCAGGGGGTTGGTCTTAATGAAAAACTGTTTTTT.

The CDR3 DNA reads TGTGCCAGTAGCTCCCCACTAGCGGGAGGGCTGAATACGCAGTATTTT. Its protein product is CASSSPLAGGLNTQYF. The V call is TRBV19, the J call TRBJ2-3; TRBD2 matches at 13 bases. The CDR3 length is 16 residues. Germline V lookup: CDR1 LNHDA, CDR2 SQIVND (reference sequence). Trimming removed 6 bases from V and 7 bases from J; junction bases left unmatched: 10.

The rearrangement joins TRBV11-1 to TRBJ2-7, with 7 nucleotides matching TRBD2. After removal of 5 bases from V and 3 bases from J, the junction contained 7 bases not matched to a gene. Germline V lookup: CDR1 SGHAT, CDR2 FQDESV (reference sequence). The CDR3 sequence is 14 residues long. The CDR3 sequence: CASSRLGTNYEQYF. The CDR3 coding sequence is TGTGCCAGCAGCCGACTCGGGACTAACTACGAGCAGTACTTC.

The DNA for the CDR3 is TGTGCCAGCAGCCCTCCGGGACACAGCTATGGCTACACCTTC. It specifies CASSPPGHSYGYTF. J is TRBJ1-2 and V is TRBV9, with a weak D call TRBD1 (6 bases). In germline, CDR1 is SGDLS, CDR2 YYNGEE. Trimming shortened V by 4 bases and J by 4 bases, and 14 bases separated the two germline ends. CDR3 length: 14 residues.

The chain uses TRBV5-1 and TRBJ1-4, with 9 bases matching TRBD1. CDR1 is SGHRS and CDR2 is YFSETQ in the germline V gene. V shed 4 bases and J 8 bases; nucleotides not matched to a gene: 6. The CDR3 covers 14 residues. CDR3 sequence reads: CASSKDRGGEKLFF. The DNA of the CDR3 is TGCGCCAGCAGCAAGGACAGGGGTGGAGAAAAACTGTTTTTT.

The CDR3 sequence is CASSRGTTEAFF. The CDR3 region has the DNA TGTGCCAGCAGCCGAGGGACAACTGAAGCTTTCTTT. The rearrangement links TRBV4-2 to TRBJ1-1; D may be TRBD1 (6 bases). This CDR3 has 12 amino acids. The V gene's germline CDR1 is LGHNA and CDR2 YNFKEQ. The germline V and J ends were trimmed by 4 bases and 5 bases, with 8 bases remaining between them.

In this sample, this clone turned up a few times. V and J are TRBV7-9 and TRBJ1-4; D unclear. V shed 1 base and J shed 7 bases, with 4 bases lying between them. The length of the CDR3 is 12 residues. Germline V lookup: CDR1 SEHNR, CDR2 FQNEAQ (reference sequence). The CDR3 DNA is TGTGCCAGCAGCTTAGTCCGTGAAAAACTGTTTTTT. It specifies CASSLVREKLFF.

The gene calls are TRBV2 and TRBJ1-5; 7 positions match TRBD1. The CDR3 has 14 amino acids. V shed 6 bases, J shed 2 bases, and the junction held 4 bases outside the gene matches. CDR1 is SNHLY and CDR2 is FYNNEI in the germline V gene. The CDR3 region is CASRTDRGNQPQHF. The CDR3 region has the DNA TGTGCCAGCAGGACCGACAGGGGCAATCAGCCCCAGCATTTT.

This clone was found a few times. The chain is built from TRBV5-1 and TRBJ2-7, with TRBD2 matching over 11 bases. After removal of 2 bases from V and 2 bases from J, the junction contained 9 bases not matched to a gene. The CDR3 extends over 17 amino acids. Per the germline V gene, CDR1 is SGHRS and CDR2 is YFSETQ. The chain's CDR3 is CASSFAPGLAATYEQYF. The DNA of the CDR3 is TGCGCCAGCAGCTTTGCCCCGGGACTAGCGGCCACCTACGAGCAGTACTTC.